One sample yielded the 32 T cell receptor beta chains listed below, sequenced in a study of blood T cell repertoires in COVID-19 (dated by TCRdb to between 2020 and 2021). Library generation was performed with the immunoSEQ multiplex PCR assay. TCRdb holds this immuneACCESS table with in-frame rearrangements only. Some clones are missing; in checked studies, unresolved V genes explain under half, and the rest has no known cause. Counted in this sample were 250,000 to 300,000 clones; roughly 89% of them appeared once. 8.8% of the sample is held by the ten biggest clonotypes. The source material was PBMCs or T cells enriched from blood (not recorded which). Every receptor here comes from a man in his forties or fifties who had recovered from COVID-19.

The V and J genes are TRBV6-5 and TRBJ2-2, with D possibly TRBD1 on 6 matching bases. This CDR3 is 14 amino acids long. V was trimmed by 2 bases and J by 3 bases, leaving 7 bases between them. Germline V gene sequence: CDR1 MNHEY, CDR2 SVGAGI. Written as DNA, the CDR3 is TGTGCCAGCAGTTACGGGACACACACCGGGGAGCTGTTTTTT. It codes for CASSYGTHTGELFF.

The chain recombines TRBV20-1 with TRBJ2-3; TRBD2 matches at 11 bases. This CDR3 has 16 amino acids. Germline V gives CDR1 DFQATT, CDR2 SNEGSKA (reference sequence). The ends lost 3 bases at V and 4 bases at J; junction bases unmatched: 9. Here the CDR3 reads CSASVSGGAVADTQYF. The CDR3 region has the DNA TGCAGTGCTAGTGTTAGCGGGGGGGCCGTTGCAGATACGCAGTATTTT.

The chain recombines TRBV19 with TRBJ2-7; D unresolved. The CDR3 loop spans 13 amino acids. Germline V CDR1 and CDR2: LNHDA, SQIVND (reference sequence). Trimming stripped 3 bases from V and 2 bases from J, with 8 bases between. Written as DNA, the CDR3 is TGTGCCAGTAGTATTGCGCTAGCCTACGAGCAGTACTTC. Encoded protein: CASSIALAYEQYF.

The CDR3 DNA reads TGTGCCAGCAGTTACCAGGGGGCCGGGGAGCTGTTTTTT. Its protein product is CASSYQGAGELFF. This sequence joins TRBV6-5 and TRBJ2-2, with 7 bases that match TRBD1. With 2 bases clipped from V and 6 bases from J, the junction kept 0 bases outside the gene matches. This CDR3 is built from 13 residues. Germline CDR1 MNHEY, CDR2 SVGAGI.

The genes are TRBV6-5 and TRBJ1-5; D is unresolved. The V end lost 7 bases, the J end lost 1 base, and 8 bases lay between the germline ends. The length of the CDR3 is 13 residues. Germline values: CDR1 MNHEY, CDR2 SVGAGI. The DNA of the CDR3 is TGTGCCAGCACGGGTCTGAGCAATCAGCCCCAGCATTTT. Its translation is CASTGLSNQPQHF.

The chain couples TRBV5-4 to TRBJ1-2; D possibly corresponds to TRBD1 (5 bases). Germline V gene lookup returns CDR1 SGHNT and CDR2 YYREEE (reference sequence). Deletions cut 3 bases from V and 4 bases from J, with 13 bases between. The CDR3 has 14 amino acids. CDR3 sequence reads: CASSSDRQPYGYTF. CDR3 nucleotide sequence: TGTGCCAGCAGCTCGGATCGACAGCCCTATGGCTACACCTTC.

The CDR3 DNA reads TGTGCCAGCAGCTTATTCTCTTCCCCGGACAGGGCCAACTACGAGCAGTACTTC. This sequence encodes CASSLFSSPDRANYEQYF. The chain combines TRBV11-2 with TRBJ2-7, with 8 bases identical to TRBD1. Germline V lookup: CDR1 SGHAT, CDR2 FQNNGV. With 2 bases clipped from V and 3 bases from J, the junction kept 15 bases outside the gene matches. CDR3 size: 18 residues. The variable domain in full, completed from reference TRBV11-2 and TRBJ2-7, reads EAGVAQSPRYKIIEKRQSVAFWCNPISGHATLYWYQQILGQGPKLLIQFQNNGVVDDSQLPKDRFSAERLKGVDSTLKIQPAKLEDSAVYLCASSLFSSPDRANYEQYFGPGTRLTVT.

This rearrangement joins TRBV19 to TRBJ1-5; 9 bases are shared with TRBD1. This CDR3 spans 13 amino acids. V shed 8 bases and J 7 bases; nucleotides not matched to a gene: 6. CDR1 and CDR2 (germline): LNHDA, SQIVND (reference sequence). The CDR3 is CASAGTGRQPQHF. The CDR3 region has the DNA TGTGCCAGTGCCGGGACAGGGCGCCAGCCCCAGCATTTT.

The CDR3 nucleotides are TGTGCCAGCATGCCTGGGAGGGGGGGCTATGTGGATGAGCAGTTCTTC. Protein: CASMPGRGGYVDEQFF. The rearrangement uses TRBV9 and TRBJ2-1; TRBD2 is a possible D gene (7 bases). Germline CDR1 and CDR2: SGDLS and YYNGEE. The CDR3 totals 16 residues. Trimming pared 6 bases from V and 8 bases from J, leaving 24 bases between. The variable domain in full, completed from reference TRBV9 and TRBJ2-1, reads DSGVTQTPKHLITATGQRVTLRCSPRSGDLSVYWYQQSLDQGLQFLIQYYNGEERAKGNILERFSAQQFPDLHSELNLSSLELGDSALYFCASMPGRGGYVDEQFFGPGTRLTVL.

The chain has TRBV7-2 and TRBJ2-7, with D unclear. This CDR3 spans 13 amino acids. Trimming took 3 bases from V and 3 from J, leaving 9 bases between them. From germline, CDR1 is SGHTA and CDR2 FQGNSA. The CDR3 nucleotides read TGTGCCAGCAGCTTTTATCAGGACTACGAGCAGTACTTC. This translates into CASSFYQDYEQYF.

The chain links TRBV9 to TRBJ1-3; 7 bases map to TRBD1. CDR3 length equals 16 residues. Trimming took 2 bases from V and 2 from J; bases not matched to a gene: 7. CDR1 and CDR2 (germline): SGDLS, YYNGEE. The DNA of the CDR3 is TGTGCCAGCAGCGTTAACAGGGGTTTCACTGGAAACACCATATATTTT. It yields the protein CASSVNRGFTGNTIYF.

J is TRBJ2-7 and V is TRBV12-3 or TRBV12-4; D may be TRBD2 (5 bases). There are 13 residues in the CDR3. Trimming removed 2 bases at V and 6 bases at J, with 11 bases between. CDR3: CASSLNLAGEQYF. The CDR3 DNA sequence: TGTGCCAGCAGTTTAAACCTGGCGGGCGAGCAGTACTTC.

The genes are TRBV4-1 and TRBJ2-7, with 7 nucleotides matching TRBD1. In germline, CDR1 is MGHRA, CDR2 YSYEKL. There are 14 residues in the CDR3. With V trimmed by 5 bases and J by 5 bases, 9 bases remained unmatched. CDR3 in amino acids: CASSNRQGWDEQYF. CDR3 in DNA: TGCGCCAGCAGCAACAGACAGGGCTGGGACGAGCAGTACTTC.

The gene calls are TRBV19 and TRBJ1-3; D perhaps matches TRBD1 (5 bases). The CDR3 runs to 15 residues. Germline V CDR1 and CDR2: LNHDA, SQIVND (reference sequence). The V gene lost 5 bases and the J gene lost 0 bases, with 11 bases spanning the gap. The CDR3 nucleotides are TGTGCCAGTAGTTTCCAGGGTGACTCTGGAAACACCATATATTTT. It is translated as CASSFQGDSGNTIYF.

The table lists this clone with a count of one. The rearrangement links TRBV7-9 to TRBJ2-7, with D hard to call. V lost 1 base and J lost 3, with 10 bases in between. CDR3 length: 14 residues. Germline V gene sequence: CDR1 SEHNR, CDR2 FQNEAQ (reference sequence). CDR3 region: CASSLGSFSYEQYF. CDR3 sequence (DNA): TGTGCCAGCAGCTTAGGTTCGTTCAGCTACGAGCAGTACTTC. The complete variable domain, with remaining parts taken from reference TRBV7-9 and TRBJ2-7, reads DTGVSQNPRHKITKRGQNVTFRCDPISEHNRLYWYRQTLGQGPEFLTYFQNEAQLEKSRLLSDRFSAERPKGSFSTLEIQRTEQGDSAMYLCASSLGSFSYEQYFGPGTRLTVT.

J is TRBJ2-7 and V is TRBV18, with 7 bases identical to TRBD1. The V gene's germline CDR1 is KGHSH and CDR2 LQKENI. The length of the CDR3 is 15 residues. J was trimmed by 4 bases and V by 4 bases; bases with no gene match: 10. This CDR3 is CASSLLGQEEYEQYF. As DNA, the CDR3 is TGTGCCAGCTCACTCCTTGGACAGGAAGAATACGAGCAGTACTTC.

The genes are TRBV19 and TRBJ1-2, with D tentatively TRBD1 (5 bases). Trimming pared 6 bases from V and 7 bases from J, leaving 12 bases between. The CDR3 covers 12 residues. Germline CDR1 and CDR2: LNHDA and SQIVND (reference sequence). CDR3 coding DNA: TGTGCCAGTAGGGCAGGGTACCCTGGCTACACCTTC. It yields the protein CASRAGYPGYTF.

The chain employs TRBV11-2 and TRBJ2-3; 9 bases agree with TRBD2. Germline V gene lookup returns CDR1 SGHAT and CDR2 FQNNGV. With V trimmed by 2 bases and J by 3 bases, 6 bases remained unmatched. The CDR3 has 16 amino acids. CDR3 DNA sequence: TGTGCCAGCAGCTTAACGCGGGGGGGCGGAACAGATACGCAGTATTTT. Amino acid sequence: CASSLTRGGGTDTQYF.

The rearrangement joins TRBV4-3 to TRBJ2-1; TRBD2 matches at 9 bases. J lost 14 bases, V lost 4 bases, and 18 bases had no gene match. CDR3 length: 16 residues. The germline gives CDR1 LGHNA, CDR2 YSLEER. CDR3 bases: TGCGCCAGCAGCCGATCGCAGGGCCAGCGGGAGGAACGGGAGTTCTTC. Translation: CASSRSQGQREEREFF.

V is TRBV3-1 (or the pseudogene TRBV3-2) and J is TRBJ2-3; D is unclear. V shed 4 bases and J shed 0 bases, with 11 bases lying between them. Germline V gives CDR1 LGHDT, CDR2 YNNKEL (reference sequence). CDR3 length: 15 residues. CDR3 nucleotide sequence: TGTGCCAGCAGCCTGCGGCATACTAGCACAGATACGCAGTATTTT. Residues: CASSLRHTSTDTQYF.

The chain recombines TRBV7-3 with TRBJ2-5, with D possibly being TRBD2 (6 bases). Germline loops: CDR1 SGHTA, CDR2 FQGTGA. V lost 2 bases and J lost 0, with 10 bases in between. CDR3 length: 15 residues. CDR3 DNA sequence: TGTGCCAGCAGCTTAGGCCCGGGGGACCAAGAGACCCAGTACTTC. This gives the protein CASSLGPGDQETQYF.

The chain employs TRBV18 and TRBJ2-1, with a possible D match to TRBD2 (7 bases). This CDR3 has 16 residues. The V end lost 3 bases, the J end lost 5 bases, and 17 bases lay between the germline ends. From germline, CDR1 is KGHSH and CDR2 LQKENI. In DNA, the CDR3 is TGTGCCAGCTCACCGACCTGGGGGGGCAGCGACAATGAGCAGTTCTTC. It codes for CASSPTWGGSDNEQFF.

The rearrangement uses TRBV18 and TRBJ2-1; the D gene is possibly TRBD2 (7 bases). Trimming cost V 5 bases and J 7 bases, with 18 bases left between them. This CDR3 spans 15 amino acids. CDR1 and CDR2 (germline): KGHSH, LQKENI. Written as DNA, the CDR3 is TGTGCCAGCTCAACCCGGGGGGCGGGGGAAAATGAGCAGTTCTTC. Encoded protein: CASSTRGAGENEQFF.

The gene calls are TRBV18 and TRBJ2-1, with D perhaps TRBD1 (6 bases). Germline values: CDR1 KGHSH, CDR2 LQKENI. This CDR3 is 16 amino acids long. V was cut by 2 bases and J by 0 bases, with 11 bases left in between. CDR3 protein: CASSPWTASSYNEQFF. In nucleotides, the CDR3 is TGTGCCAGCTCACCATGGACAGCGAGCTCCTACAATGAGCAGTTCTTC.

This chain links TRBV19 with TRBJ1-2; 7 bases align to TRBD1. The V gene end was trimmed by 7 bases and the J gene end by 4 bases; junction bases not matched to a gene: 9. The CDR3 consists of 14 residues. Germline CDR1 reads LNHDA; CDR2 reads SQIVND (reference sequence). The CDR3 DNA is TGTGCCAGTAATACCAGGACAGGAGGCTATGGCTACACCTTC. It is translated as CASNTRTGGYGYTF. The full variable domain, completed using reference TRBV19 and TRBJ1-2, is DGGITQSPKYLFRKEGQNVTLSCEQNLNHDAMYWYRQDPGQGLRLIYYSQIVNDFQKGDIAEGYSVSREKKESFPLTVTSAQKNPTAFYLCASNTRTGGYGYTFGSGTRLTVV.

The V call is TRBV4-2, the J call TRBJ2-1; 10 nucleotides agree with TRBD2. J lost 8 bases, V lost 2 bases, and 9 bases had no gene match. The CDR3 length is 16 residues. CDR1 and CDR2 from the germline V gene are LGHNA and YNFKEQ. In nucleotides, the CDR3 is TGTGCCAGCAGCCAAAGCGGGAGGGCCGTTTTTGATGAGCAGTTCTTC. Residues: CASSQSGRAVFDEQFF.

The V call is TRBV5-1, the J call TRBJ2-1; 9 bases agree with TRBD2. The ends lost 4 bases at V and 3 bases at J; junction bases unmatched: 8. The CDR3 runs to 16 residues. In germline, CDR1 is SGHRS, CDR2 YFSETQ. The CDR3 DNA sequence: TGCGCCAGCAGCGCAAGGACTAGCGCCTACTACAATGAGCAGTTCTTC. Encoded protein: CASSARTSAYYNEQFF.

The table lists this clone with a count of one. The CDR3 here is CASSEQGLGNTIYF. DNA for the CDR3: TGTGCCAGCAGTGAACAGGGACTTGGAAACACCATATATTTT. The chain couples TRBV6-1 to TRBJ1-3; D might be TRBD1 (5 bases). The CDR3 is 14 residues long. V shed 2 bases and J shed 3 bases, with 8 bases lying between them. Germline loops: CDR1 MNHNS, CDR2 SASEGT.

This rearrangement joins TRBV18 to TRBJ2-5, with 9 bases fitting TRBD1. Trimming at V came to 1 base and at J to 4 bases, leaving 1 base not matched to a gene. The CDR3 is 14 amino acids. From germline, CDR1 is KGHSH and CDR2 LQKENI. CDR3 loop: CASSPQTGGETQYF. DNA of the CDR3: TGTGCCAGCTCACCACAGACAGGGGGAGAGACCCAGTACTTC. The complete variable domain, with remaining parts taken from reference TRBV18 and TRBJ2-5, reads NAGVMQNPRHLVRRRGQEARLRCSPMKGHSHVYWYRQLPEEGLKFMVYLQKENIIDESGMPKERFSAEFPKEGPSILRIQQVVRGDSAAYFCASSPQTGGETQYFGPGTRLLVL.

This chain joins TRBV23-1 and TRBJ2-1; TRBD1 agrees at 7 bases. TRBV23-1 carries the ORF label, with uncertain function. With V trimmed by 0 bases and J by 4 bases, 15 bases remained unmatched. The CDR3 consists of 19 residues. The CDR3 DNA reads TGCGCCAGCAGTCAATCGAGACAGGGAAAAGAACCAGTTTACAATGAGCAGTTCTTC. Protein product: CASSQSRQGKEPVYNEQFF.

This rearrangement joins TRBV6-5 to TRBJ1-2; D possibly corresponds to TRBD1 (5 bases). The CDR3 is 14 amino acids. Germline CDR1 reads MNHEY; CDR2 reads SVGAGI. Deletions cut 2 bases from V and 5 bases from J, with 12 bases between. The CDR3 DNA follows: TGTGCCAGCAGTTACCCCATCACAGGTTATGGCTACACCTTC. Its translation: CASSYPITGYGYTF.

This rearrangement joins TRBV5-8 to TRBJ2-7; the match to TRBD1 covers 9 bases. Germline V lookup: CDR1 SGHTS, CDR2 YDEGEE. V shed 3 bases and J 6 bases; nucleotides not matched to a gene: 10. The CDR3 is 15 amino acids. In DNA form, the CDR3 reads TGTGCCAGCAGCTGTTACGGGACAGGGATTTGCGAGCAGTACTTC. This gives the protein CASSCYGTGICEQYF.